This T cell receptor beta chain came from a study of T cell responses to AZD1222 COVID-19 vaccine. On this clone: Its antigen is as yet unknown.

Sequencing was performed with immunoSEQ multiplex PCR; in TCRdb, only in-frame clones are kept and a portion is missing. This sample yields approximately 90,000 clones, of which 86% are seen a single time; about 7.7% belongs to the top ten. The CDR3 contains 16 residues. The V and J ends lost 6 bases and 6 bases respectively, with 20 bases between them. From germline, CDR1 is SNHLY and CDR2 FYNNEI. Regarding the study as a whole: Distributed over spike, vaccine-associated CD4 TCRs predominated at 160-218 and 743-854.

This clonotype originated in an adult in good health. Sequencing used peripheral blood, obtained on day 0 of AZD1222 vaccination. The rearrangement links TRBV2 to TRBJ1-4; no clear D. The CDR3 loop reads CASRTTVGPGYEKLFF. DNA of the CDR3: TGTGCCAGCAGGACCACCGTGGGCCCAGGATATGAAAAACTGTTTTTT.